The 14 T cell receptor beta chains reported below all come from one sample, sequenced in a study of tumor and adjacent non-tumor tissue in lung cancer. No cell sorting was done before RNA was extracted from the tissue. The library came from three nested PCR rounds adapted from ARM-PCR protocols. TCRdb reprocessed the multiplex PCR reads via MiXCR and lists one record per CDR3 protein. The profile shows about 76,000 distinct CDR3 sequences, less than 75% of them singletons. Source material: lung tumor tissue. The receptors here all came from a woman in her seventies with non-small cell lung cancer.

A single count supports this clonotype. The junction departs from the called germline gene at one end, perhaps through a read error. The chain employs TRBV11-1 and TRBJ1-2; D gene uncertain. Germline V gene lookup returns CDR1 SGHAT and CDR2 FQDESV (reference sequence). This CDR3 region has 14 residues. Here the CDR3 DNA reads TGTGTCAGCAGTCATTCGAGATTTGGATATGGCTACACCTTC. Encoded protein: CVSSHSRFGYGYTF. The complete variable domain, with remaining parts taken from reference TRBV11-1 and TRBJ1-2, reads EAEVAQSPRYKITEKSQAVAFWCDPISGHATLYWYRQILGQGPELLVQFQDESVVDDSQLPKDRFSAERLKGVDSTLKIQPAELGDSAMYLCVSSHSRFGYGYTFGSGTRLTVV.

As regards this clonotype: The junction departs from germline at one end; a sequencing error may be responsible. The chain employs TRBV11-2 and TRBJ2-5, with 8 bases that match TRBD1. The CDR3 consists of 15 residues. Germline V gene sequence: CDR1 SGHAT, CDR2 FQNNGV. CDR3 residues: CAGSFAGTGQETQYF. Here the CDR3 DNA reads TGTGCCGGCAGCTTCGCCGGGACAGGCCAAGAGACCCAGTACTTC.

This clonotype was observed a few times. A much bigger clone sits one base away, suggesting this may be a read error. V gene TRBV7-9 combines with J gene TRBJ2-7; weak D call: TRBD1 (6 bases). V was pared by 5 bases and J by 5 bases, with 22 bases between. This CDR3 contains 16 residues. The germline V gene has CDR1 SEHNR and CDR2 FQNEAQ (reference sequence). The CDR3 is CASSIMGLLGAHEQYF. The DNA of the CDR3 is TGTGCCAGCAGCATAATGGGGTTGCTGGGGGCCCACGAGCAGTACTTC.

Points on this clonotype: A clone one base away is much larger, so this may be a read error. This chain joins TRBV5-1 and TRBJ2-3; D gene unclear. CDR1 is SGHRS and CDR2 is YFSETQ in the germline V gene. This CDR3 has 11 amino acids. V lost 8 bases and J lost 8, with 12 bases in between. The CDR3 reads CASFHAVTQYF. The CDR3 DNA is TGCGCCAGTTTCCATGCAGTTACGCAGTATTTT.

The CDR3 coding sequence is TGTGCCAGCATCCCACAGGGCCCCCGAGAAGCTTTCTTT. This encodes CASIPQGPREAFF. V is TRBV6-5 and J is TRBJ1-1; possibly TRBD1 for D (6 bases). There are 13 residues in the CDR3. CDR1 and CDR2 from the germline V gene are MNHEY and SVGAGI. The ends were cut back, 7 bases at V and 8 bases at J, with 17 bases in the middle.

The chain joins TRBV5-1 to TRBJ2-1, with D possibly called TRBD1 or TRBD2 (5 bases each). The ends were cut back, 2 bases at V and 0 bases at J, with 12 bases in the middle. Per the germline V gene, CDR1 is SGHRS and CDR2 is YFSETQ. The CDR3 has 16 residues. CDR3 DNA: TGCGCCAGCAGCTTTGAGGGGCCTAGCTCCTACAATGAGCAGTTCTTC. Protein: CASSFEGPSSYNEQFF.

The V and J genes are TRBV29-1 and TRBJ1-2; 7 bases fit TRBD1. Germline V lookup: CDR1 SQVTM, CDR2 ANQGSEA. The CDR3 contains 13 residues. The CDR3 DNA follows: TGCAACGCTGATCTAAGGACAGGTGGAGGCTACACCTTC. Protein product: CNADLRTGGGYTF.

This clonotype was found many times. The CDR3 is CATSRGQGEEKLFF. CDR3 nucleotide sequence: TGTGCCACCAGCAGAGGACAGGGGGAGGAAAAACTGTTTTTT. The rearrangement links TRBV15 to TRBJ1-4; 9 bases match TRBD1. Germline V lookup: CDR1 LNHNV, CDR2 YYDKDF (reference sequence). The CDR3 contains 14 residues. V lost 1 base and J lost 8; bases outside the gene matches: 2.

About this clonotype itself: The germline gene is not matched at one end of the junction; a read error may be the cause. The genes are TRBV29-1 and TRBJ2-7; D perhaps matches TRBD2 (6 bases). Germline V CDR1 and CDR2: SQVTM, ANQGSEA. The CDR3 contains 12 residues. The CDR3 region is CSVADGSYEQYF. In DNA form, the CDR3 reads TGTAGCGTAGCGGACGGCTCCTACGAGCAGTACTTC.

This clonotype showed up just a few times. Mismatch with germline at one junction end may stem from a read error. This sequence joins TRBV11-3 and TRBJ2-1; 8 bases are a match to TRBD2. Germline V lookup: CDR1 SGHNT, CDR2 YENEEA. The CDR3 is made up of 14 amino acids. The CDR3 DNA reads TGTGCCAGCAGCTCGGGACTAGACTACAATGAGCAGCTCTTC. It translates to CASSSGLDYNEQLF.

Points on this clonotype: Compared with germline, one end of the junction differs, possibly owing to a read error. The chain joins TRBV6-1 to TRBJ1-5; 7 bases fit TRBD1. In germline, CDR1 is MNHNS, CDR2 SASEGT. The CDR3 contains 16 residues. CDR3 DNA: TGTGCCGTCAAGGTGGGACAGACATTCAGAAGTCAGCACCAGCATTTT. This sequence encodes CAVKVGQTFRSQHQHF.

Comment on this clonotype: Relative to the germline gene, one junction end is altered; a read error may explain this. The CDR3 protein is CASSYGTTYSYGASVLTF. The CDR3 coding sequence is TGTGCCAGCAGTTACGGGACAACATACTCGTACGGGGCCAGCGTCCTGACTTTC. This chain connects TRBV12-3 or TRBV12-4 to TRBJ2-6; perhaps TRBD1 as D (6 bases). CDR3 length: 18 residues.

The CDR3 sequence is CSASPAETQYF. The CDR3 DNA sequence: TGCAGTGCTAGCCCTGCGGAAACGCAGTATTTT. The chain joins TRBV20-1 to TRBJ2-3, with D hard to call. Germline-derived CDR1 and CDR2 are DFQATT and SNEGSKA (reference sequence). The CDR3 has 11 residues. V was pared by 3 bases and J by 9 bases, with 10 bases between.

This clonotype was picked up a small number of times. Possible read error: a much larger clone is one base away. This sequence joins TRBV30 and TRBJ1-1; 8 positions match TRBD1. Germline values: CDR1 GTSNPN, CDR2 SVGIG (reference sequence). The CDR3 covers 14 residues. CDR3 sequence reads: CAWNLGQVNTEAIF. The CDR3 DNA reads as TGTGCCTGGAACCTGGGACAGGTAAACACTGAAGCTATCTTT.